A selection of T cell receptor beta chains follows, all from one sample in a study of cytomegalovirus exposure and HLA in healthy donors. The table came from immunoSEQ multiplex PCR; TCRdb's copy has only in-frame clones and leaves some out. The sample yields about 170,000 clones, around nine tenths seen once. The sample taken for sequencing was PBMCs. The receptors here all came from a woman aged 25 to 45 in good health and CMV-seronegative. Each CDR3 is given without its conserved first and last residue. Fields, in order: CDR3 protein, V gene, D gene, clone size. D genes are given only for firm matches. Only some rows state a clone size, as once, few, many or a class for expanded clones.

CDR3aa: ASSREGLVTTGGYT
v_gene: TRBV4-1
d_gene: -
abundance: many

CDR3aa: ASSQEGGGGTDTQY
v_gene: TRBV4-2
d_gene: TRBD2
abundance: -

CDR3aa: ASSLNRIYYEQY
v_gene: TRBV5-1
d_gene: -
abundance: -

CDR3aa: ASSSEGLGGSEKLF
v_gene: TRBV5-1
d_gene: -
abundance: once

CDR3aa: ASSDGRGLHYEQY
v_gene: TRBV6-1
d_gene: TRBD1
abundance: -

CDR3aa: ASSLGTEEEAF
v_gene: TRBV13
d_gene: -
abundance: -

CDR3aa: AISETGFDGYT
v_gene: TRBV10-3
d_gene: -
abundance: -

CDR3aa: ASSLGGMGGYT
v_gene: TRBV5-4
d_gene: -
abundance: -

CDR3aa: ASSPGTGVQETQY
v_gene: TRBV27
d_gene: TRBD1
abundance: -

CDR3aa: ASSLEGSLNTEAF
v_gene: TRBV4-1
d_gene: -
abundance: -

CDR3aa: ASSYTGNTIY
v_gene: TRBV7-2
d_gene: -
abundance: -

CDR3aa: ASSLFGHQPQH
v_gene: TRBV27
d_gene: -
abundance: -

CDR3aa: SVDRGGNTEAF
v_gene: TRBV29-1
d_gene: -
abundance: once

CDR3aa: ASSPRTGRNTEAF
v_gene: TRBV6-1
d_gene: TRBD1
abundance: -

CDR3aa: ASSSPDRGSTEAF
v_gene: TRBV6-5
d_gene: TRBD1
abundance: -

CDR3aa: ASTLSGSDSYEQY
v_gene: TRBV4-2
d_gene: TRBD2
abundance: -

CDR3aa: ASSEVRGEQY
v_gene: TRBV2
d_gene: -
abundance: few

CDR3aa: ASSPPGDTEAF
v_gene: TRBV6-6
d_gene: -
abundance: few

CDR3aa: ASSISGVNTEAF
v_gene: TRBV19
d_gene: -
abundance: -

CDR3aa: ASDRGNGYT
v_gene: TRBV19
d_gene: TRBD1
abundance: once

CDR3aa: ASSVAGGGAYEQY
v_gene: TRBV9
d_gene: TRBD2
abundance: -

CDR3aa: ASSDRGNGYT
v_gene: TRBV2
d_gene: TRBD1
abundance: few

CDR3aa: ASTGGGGVNTEAF
v_gene: TRBV9
d_gene: -
abundance: -

CDR3aa: ASSMSGRGYTEAF
v_gene: TRBV19
d_gene: -
abundance: -

CDR3aa: ASLGGGEQY
v_gene: TRBV2
d_gene: TRBD2
abundance: -

CDR3aa: ASSLGSGFGANVLT
v_gene: TRBV7-6
d_gene: -
abundance: -

CDR3aa: ASSVVADYGYT
v_gene: TRBV9
d_gene: -
abundance: -

CDR3aa: ASSQDGQGRVQPQH
v_gene: TRBV4-1
d_gene: TRBD1
abundance: -

CDR3aa: ASSPTGLRNSPLH
v_gene: TRBV7-9
d_gene: -
abundance: few

CDR3aa: ASSLGQWVDEQF
v_gene: TRBV9
d_gene: -
abundance: -